A selection of T cell receptor beta chains follows, all from one sample in a study of blood T cell repertoires in COVID-19. Libraries were prepared by immunoSEQ multiplex PCR; TCRdb keeps only in-frame clonotypes and omits some of them. The data show about 260,000 clones, with roughly 88% seen just once and over 2.5% held by the top ten. The sequencing sample was made of PBMCs or T cells enriched from blood (not recorded which). These TCRs come from a woman in her thirties or forties who had been exposed to COVID-19. The CDR3 runs from the conserved cysteine through the conserved F or W. Each record gives: D gene, J gene, clone size, V gene, CDR3 protein, CDR3 DNA. D genes are given only for firm matches. Clone sizes are given selectively: once, few, many, or a class where the clone is expanded.

D gene: NA; J gene: TRBJ1-6; clone size: NA; V gene: TRBV20-1; CDR3 protein: CSASEADRGRNSPLHF; CDR3 DNA: TGCAGTGCTAGTGAGGCAGACCGGGGTCGGAATTCACCCCTCCACTTT
D gene: NA; J gene: TRBJ1-1; clone size: NA; V gene: TRBV29-1; CDR3 protein: CSVEDDGGVAFF; CDR3 DNA: TGCAGCGTTGAGGATGACGGGGGGGTTGCTTTCTTT
D gene: NA; J gene: TRBJ2-3; clone size: NA; V gene: TRBV7-9; CDR3 protein: CASSLPRLGINTQYF; CDR3 DNA: TGTGCCAGCAGCCTGCCGAGATTGGGCATAAATACGCAGTATTTT
D gene: TRBD2; J gene: TRBJ2-4; clone size: NA; V gene: TRBV4-2; CDR3 protein: CASSQESSGGMGKNIQYF; CDR3 DNA: TGTGCCAGCAGCCAAGAATCTAGCGGGGGGATGGGCAAAAACATTCAGTACTTC
D gene: NA; J gene: TRBJ1-4; clone size: once; V gene: TRBV27; CDR3 protein: CASSAGGAGEKLFF; CDR3 DNA: TGTGCCAGCAGCGCTGGGGGGGCGGGTGAAAAACTGTTTTTT
D gene: NA; J gene: TRBJ2-7; clone size: NA; V gene: TRBV7-9; CDR3 protein: CASSLGGSGAYEQYF; CDR3 DNA: TGTGCCAGCAGCTTGGGAGGTAGCGGAGCTTACGAGCAGTACTTC
D gene: TRBD1; J gene: TRBJ1-3; clone size: NA; V gene: TRBV7-2; CDR3 protein: CASSETGDGNTIYF; CDR3 DNA: TGTGCCAGCAGCGAGACAGGGGACGGAAACACCATATATTTT
D gene: NA; J gene: TRBJ1-5; clone size: few; V gene: TRBV19; CDR3 protein: CASSMGVGAGQPQHF; CDR3 DNA: TGTGCCAGTAGTATGGGCGTGGGGGCAGGGCAGCCCCAGCATTTT
D gene: TRBD1; J gene: TRBJ1-5; clone size: NA; V gene: TRBV19; CDR3 protein: CASSIRQGDVLNQPQHF; CDR3 DNA: TGTGCCAGTAGTATCCGACAGGGAGACGTACTAAATCAGCCCCAGCATTTT
D gene: NA; J gene: TRBJ1-5; clone size: NA; V gene: TRBV27; CDR3 protein: CAIAPISNQPQHF; CDR3 DNA: TGTGCCATCGCGCCTATTAGCAATCAGCCCCAGCATTTT
D gene: NA; J gene: TRBJ1-4; clone size: NA; V gene: TRBV6-5; CDR3 protein: CASSRGRGSNEKLFF; CDR3 DNA: TGTGCCAGCAGTAGGGGGAGGGGATCTAATGAAAAACTGTTTTTT
D gene: NA; J gene: TRBJ1-2; clone size: NA; V gene: TRBV7-2; CDR3 protein: CASRPPGGANGYTF; CDR3 DNA: TGTGCCAGCAGGCCACCGGGCGGGGCGAATGGCTACACCTTC
D gene: NA; J gene: TRBJ2-1; clone size: NA; V gene: TRBV12-3/TRBV12-4; CDR3 protein: CASSLFGNEQFF; CDR3 DNA: TGTGCCAGCAGTTTGTTCGGGAATGAGCAGTTCTTC
D gene: NA; J gene: TRBJ1-5; clone size: NA; V gene: TRBV6-5; CDR3 protein: CASRSQRLGNQPQHF; CDR3 DNA: TGTGCCAGCAGGTCGCAGCGTCTTGGGAATCAGCCCCAGCATTTT
D gene: NA; J gene: TRBJ1-5; clone size: once; V gene: TRBV6-5; CDR3 protein: CASSYSSASNQPQHF; CDR3 DNA: TGTGCCAGCAGTTACTCGAGTGCTAGCAATCAGCCCCAGCATTTT
D gene: TRBD1; J gene: TRBJ1-1; clone size: NA; V gene: TRBV27; CDR3 protein: CASQPPQGAGTEAFF; CDR3 DNA: TGTGCCAGCCAACCCCCACAGGGGGCGGGCACTGAAGCTTTCTTT
D gene: NA; J gene: TRBJ2-1; clone size: NA; V gene: TRBV27; CDR3 protein: CASSLSILHSYNEQFF; CDR3 DNA: TGTGCCAGCAGTTTATCGATACTACACTCCTACAATGAGCAGTTCTTC
D gene: TRBD2; J gene: TRBJ2-2; clone size: NA; V gene: TRBV6-4; CDR3 protein: CASSRDYTNTGELFF; CDR3 DNA: TGTGCCAGCAGCAGGGACTATACGAACACCGGGGAGCTGTTTTTT
D gene: NA; J gene: TRBJ2-5; clone size: NA; V gene: TRBV9; CDR3 protein: CASSVTGSAQKTQYF; CDR3 DNA: TGTGCCAGCAGCGTTACAGGGAGTGCTCAAAAGACCCAGTACTTC
D gene: TRBD1; J gene: TRBJ1-2; clone size: few; V gene: TRBV30; CDR3 protein: CAWSAGTDYGYTF; CDR3 DNA: TGTGCCTGGAGTGCAGGGACAGACTATGGCTACACCTTC
D gene: NA; J gene: TRBJ1-4; clone size: NA; V gene: TRBV12-3/TRBV12-4; CDR3 protein: CASASLGLEKLFF; CDR3 DNA: TGTGCCAGCGCTAGCCTCGGACTTGAAAAACTGTTTTTT
D gene: NA; J gene: TRBJ1-6; clone size: NA; V gene: TRBV3-1/TRBV3-2; CDR3 protein: CASSQGGVSPLHF; CDR3 DNA: TGTGCCAGCAGCCAAGGCGGGGTTTCTCCCCTCCACTTT
D gene: NA; J gene: TRBJ2-6; clone size: NA; V gene: TRBV11-2; CDR3 protein: CASSRGAAGANVLTF; CDR3 DNA: TGTGCCAGCAGCCGTGGAGCAGCTGGGGCCAACGTCCTGACTTTC
D gene: NA; J gene: TRBJ1-6; clone size: NA; V gene: TRBV28; CDR3 protein: CASSSGGNNSPLHF; CDR3 DNA: TGTGCCAGCTCCTCCGGGGGGAATAATTCACCCCTCCACTTT
D gene: NA; J gene: TRBJ2-2; clone size: NA; V gene: TRBV4-1; CDR3 protein: CASSPDTGNTGELFF; CDR3 DNA: TGCGCCAGCAGCCCCGACACAGGAAACACCGGGGAGCTGTTTTTT
D gene: NA; J gene: TRBJ2-6; clone size: once; V gene: TRBV11-3; CDR3 protein: CASSSSQANGANVLTF; CDR3 DNA: TGTGCCAGCAGCTCCAGCCAGGCTAACGGGGCCAACGTCCTGACTTTC
D gene: NA; J gene: TRBJ2-7; clone size: NA; V gene: TRBV3-1/TRBV3-2; CDR3 protein: CASSQDPTGEGYEQYF; CDR3 DNA: TGTGCCAGCAGCCAAGATCCGACAGGGGAGGGCTACGAGCAGTACTTC
D gene: TRBD1; J gene: TRBJ1-1; clone size: NA; V gene: TRBV2; CDR3 protein: CSTIQGPDEAFF; CDR3 DNA: TGCTCAACGATACAGGGGCCAGATGAAGCTTTCTTT
D gene: TRBD1; J gene: TRBJ1-4; clone size: NA; V gene: TRBV4-1; CDR3 protein: CASSQAGVLGQRNEKLFF; CDR3 DNA: TGCGCCAGCAGCCAAGCGGGGGTTCTGGGACAGCGAAATGAAAAACTGTTTTTT
D gene: TRBD1; J gene: TRBJ1-6; clone size: NA; V gene: TRBV7-2; CDR3 protein: CASSLRGQDSPLHF; CDR3 DNA: TGTGCCAGCAGCTTAAGGGGGCAGGATTCACCCCTCCACTTT
D gene: NA; J gene: TRBJ2-1; clone size: NA; V gene: TRBV7-3; CDR3 protein: CASSSWTYNEQFF; CDR3 DNA: TGTGCCAGCAGCTCTTGGACTTACAATGAGCAGTTCTTC
D gene: NA; J gene: TRBJ1-2; clone size: NA; V gene: TRBV14; CDR3 protein: CASSQVPGGYGYTF; CDR3 DNA: TGTGCCAGCAGCCAAGTCCCGGGGGGCTATGGCTACACCTTC
D gene: TRBD1; J gene: TRBJ1-1; clone size: NA; V gene: TRBV7-9; CDR3 protein: CASTSPGQGSAEAFF; CDR3 DNA: TGTGCCAGCACCTCCCCCGGACAGGGTTCCGCTGAAGCTTTCTTT
D gene: TRBD2; J gene: TRBJ2-1; clone size: NA; V gene: TRBV5-8; CDR3 protein: CASSAGLAAYNEQFF; CDR3 DNA: TGTGCCAGCAGCGCAGGACTAGCCGCCTACAATGAGCAGTTCTTC